A selection of T cell receptor beta chains follows, all from one sample in a study of blood T cell repertoires in COVID-19. TCRdb's table, derived via immunoSEQ multiplex PCR, lists solely in-frame clones and lacks some. This sample has 250,000 to 400,000 clones, with around 87% found just once. Sample: PBMCs or T cells enriched from blood (not recorded which). These receptor sequences come from a woman in her 30s who had recovered from COVID-19. Both conserved end residues are part of each CDR3. Each record gives: CDR3 length, V gene, J gene, D gene, clone size, CDR3 DNA, CDR3 protein. D genes are given only for firm matches. Clone size, where shown, is once, few, many, or a class for clones that have expanded.

14	TRBV3-1/TRBV3-2	TRBJ1-1	.	.	TGTGCCAGCAGCCTGGGGTTCTCGGGGACTGAAGCTTTCTTT	CASSLGFSGTEAFF
14	TRBV7-8	TRBJ1-2	.	.	TGTGCCAGCAGCTTTGATACAGGCAACTATGGCTACACCTTC	CASSFDTGNYGYTF
14	TRBV9	TRBJ2-7	TRBD2	.	TGTGCCAGCAGCGTCGGGGGGAGCTCCTACGAGCAGTACTTC	CASSVGGSSYEQYF
14	TRBV6-5	TRBJ2-7	.	.	TGTGCCAGCAGTTACAGGCCGGGTACCTACGAGCAGTACTTC	CASSYRPGTYEQYF
17	TRBV28	TRBJ2-2	TRBD2	.	TGTGCCAGCAGCTCACCTAGCGGGGGAAGTGAGACCGGGGAGCTGTTTTTT	CASSSPSGGSETGELFF
13	TRBV30	TRBJ2-2	.	once	TGTGCCTGGAGTCGTTTGGCCACCGGGGAGCTGTTTTTT	CAWSRLATGELFF
13	TRBV6-5	TRBJ1-2	.	.	TGTGCCAGCGGAGGGGATGGACTCGTTTCTAATACCTTC	CASGGDGLVSNTF
15	TRBV18	TRBJ1-2	.	.	TGTGCCAGCTCACAACCGGGACAAGCCGTCTATGGCTACACCTTC	CASSQPGQAVYGYTF
15	TRBV5-5	TRBJ2-1	.	.	TGTGCCAGCAGCTTGGGTACGAACACCTACAATGAGCAGTTCTTC	CASSLGTNTYNEQFF
14	TRBV5-6	TRBJ1-3	.	.	TGTGCCAGCAGCCATGCCGGGGCTGGAAACACCATATATTTT	CASSHAGAGNTIYF
13	TRBV12-3/TRBV12-4	TRBJ2-7	.	.	TGTGCCAGCAGTAGGGACACCGGCTACGAGCAGTACTTC	CASSRDTGYEQYF
15	TRBV19	TRBJ1-5	.	.	TGTGCCAGTAGTATTTCGGGGGGTAGCAATCAGCCCCAGCATTTT	CASSISGGSNQPQHF
14	TRBV28	TRBJ2-7	.	.	TGTGCCAGCAGTTTACCGGGAGTCGCCCACGAGCAGTACTTC	CASSLPGVAHEQYF
14	TRBV10-1	TRBJ1-2	.	.	TGCGCCAGCAGTGCCGGAGGGTCAGGCTATGGCTACACCTTC	CASSAGGSGYGYTF
12	TRBV19	TRBJ1-5	.	.	TGTGCCAGTAGTATCCCGAGGCAGCCCCAGCATTTT	CASSIPRQPQHF
14	TRBV5-4	TRBJ2-5	TRBD1	.	TGTGCCAGCAGCCACGGGACAGGGTTGGAGACCCAGTACTTC	CASSHGTGLETQYF
14	TRBV6-5	TRBJ1-5	TRBD1	.	TGTGCCAGCAGTCGGGACAGGGCAGGCCAGCCCCAGCATTTT	CASSRDRAGQPQHF
15	TRBV7-9	TRBJ1-3	.	.	TGTGCCAGCAGCTTACTGACGGAGTCTGGAAACACCATATATTTT	CASSLLTESGNTIYF
17	TRBV4-3	TRBJ1-1	.	many	TGCGCCAGCAGCCAAGGCCCCCCGGCCTCAGGGAACACTGAAGCTTTCTTT	CASSQGPPASGNTEAFF
16	TRBV9	TRBJ2-1	.	once	TGTGCCAGCAGCGTGGGACTCCCCTACTCCTACAATGAGCAGTTCTTC	CASSVGLPYSYNEQFF
15	TRBV7-2	TRBJ1-5	TRBD1	.	TGTGCCAGCAGCTTAGTTGGACAGGGGGCTAGGCCCCAGCATTTT	CASSLVGQGARPQHF
14	TRBV28	TRBJ1-2	TRBD1	.	TGTGCCAGCAGTTTAAGGGACAGGACGTATGGCTACACCTTC	CASSLRDRTYGYTF
17	TRBV11-2	TRBJ1-3	.	few	TGTGCCAGCAGCTTAGTGCCCGCCGGGGGGCCTGGAAACACCATATATTTT	CASSLVPAGGPGNTIYF
15	TRBV4-1	TRBJ1-5	.	.	TGCGCCAGCAGCCAGGCAACAGGGTTGGGTCAGCCCCAGCATTTT	CASSQATGLGQPQHF
15	TRBV6-5	TRBJ1-2	.	.	TGTGCCAGCAGCCCAGGGGCAACTATAAACTATGGCTACACCTTC	CASSPGATINYGYTF
19	TRBV6-2/TRBV6-3	TRBJ2-2	TRBD1	.	TGTGCCAGCAGTTACGGGCTCTCGGACAGGGCAAAGGAGACCGGGGAGCTGTTTTTT	CASSYGLSDRAKETGELFF
14	TRBV27	TRBJ2-7	.	once	TGTGCCAGCAGTTGGGGGCCAGGGGGGTACGAGCAGTACTTC	CASSWGPGGYEQYF
12	TRBV28	TRBJ2-3	.	.	TGTGCCAGCAGTCCGTCCACAGATACGCAGTATTTT	CASSPSTDTQYF
14	TRBV19	TRBJ1-5	.	few	TGTGCCAGTAGTCGGGGGGCGAGTATTCAGCCCCAGCATTTT	CASSRGASIQPQHF
13	TRBV5-6	TRBJ1-2	TRBD1	.	TGTGCCAGCAGCGTGGGACAGGGCGGGGGCTACACCTTC	CASSVGQGGGYTF
16	TRBV14	TRBJ2-2	.	.	TGTGCCAGCAGCCAAGAGGTCGCGAGAAACACCGGGGAGCTGTTTTTT	CASSQEVARNTGELFF
17	TRBV11-2	TRBJ1-1	.	.	TGTGCCAGCAGCTTAGATAGGACCCTCTGGGGGGACACTGAAGCTTTCTTT	CASSLDRTLWGDTEAFF
16	TRBV6-2/TRBV6-3	TRBJ2-3	TRBD2	.	TGTGCCAGCAGTCGACTAGCGGGGGGGATCACAGATACGCAGTATTTT	CASSRLAGGITDTQYF
13	TRBV21-1	TRBJ2-7	.	.	TGTGCCAGCAGCAACGGTCCCGATTACGAGCAGTACTTC	CASSNGPDYEQYF
17	TRBV5-6	TRBJ1-4	.	.	TGTGCCAGCAGCTTGGCCGGGATAATCGCAACTAATGAAAAACTGTTTTTT	CASSLAGIIATNEKLFF
15	TRBV7-2	TRBJ1-4	TRBD1	.	TGTGCCAGCAGCTTAGAAGGGACAGGGAATGAAAAACTGTTTTTT	CASSLEGTGNEKLFF
14	TRBV5-4	TRBJ1-2	.	.	TGTGCCAGCAGAAGACGACAGCAAGATTATGGCTACACCTTC	CASRRRQQDYGYTF
15	TRBV15	TRBJ2-2	.	.	TGTGCCACCAGCCCCACCCGGACTCAGGCCGGGGAGCTGTTTTTT	CATSPTRTQAGELFF
16	TRBV7-9	TRBJ2-5	.	.	TGTGCCAGCAGCTTAGATTATGGGGGGTTCCAAGAGACCCAGTACTTC	CASSLDYGGFQETQYF
15	TRBV11-2	TRBJ1-1	TRBD1	.	TGTGCCAGCAGCTCGGTACAGGGGTTCCCCACTGAAGCTTTCTTT	CASSSVQGFPTEAFF
16	TRBV7-9	TRBJ1-2	TRBD1	.	TGTGCCAGCAGCTTGACCCGCCCGGGACAGGACTATGGCTACACCTTC	CASSLTRPGQDYGYTF
12	TRBV6-5	TRBJ1-3	.	once	TGTGCCAGCAGTCCTCCGGGGGGCACCATATATTTT	CASSPPGGTIYF
13	TRBV10-3	TRBJ1-4	TRBD1	once	TGTGCCACAACAGGGGATGTGGATGAAAAACTGTTTTTT	CATTGDVDEKLFF
15	TRBV28	TRBJ1-1	.	.	TGTGCCAGCAGTGTACCCACAGGTACTCTCACTGAAGCTTTCTTT	CASSVPTGTLTEAFF
13	TRBV24-1	TRBJ1-5	.	few	TGTGCCACCAGTGAAGGGGGCAATCAGCCCCAGCATTTT	CATSEGGNQPQHF
12	TRBV7-6	TRBJ1-2	.	.	TGTGCCATTACAGGGTATGGCTATGGCTACACCTTC	CAITGYGYGYTF